The 30 T cell receptor beta chains below all came from one sample that was sequenced in a study of blood T cell repertoires in COVID-19 (TCRdb year 2020). Receptors were amplified or captured by the immunoSEQ multiplex PCR assay. Not all clones reach the TCRdb copy of this immuneACCESS table, which keeps in-frame sequences only. Checked studies attribute under half of the gap to unresolved V genes and leave the rest unexplained. The sample contains some 100,000 clones, 65% to 90% of them found a single time. The ten largest account for under 3.5% of the sample. Specimen: PBMCs or T cells enriched from blood (not recorded which). Receptors originate from a woman in her 50s who had recovered from COVID-19.

This clone came up once. The rearrangement joins TRBV2 to TRBJ1-1; the match to TRBD1 covers 7 bases. CDR1 and CDR2 (germline): SNHLY, FYNNEI. Trimming removed 3 bases from V and 3 bases from J; junction bases left unmatched: 7. CDR3 length: 15 amino acids. This CDR3 is CASSEAGGWDTEAFF. CDR3 DNA: TGTGCCAGCAGTGAGGCAGGGGGGTGGGACACTGAAGCTTTCTTT.

The chain employs TRBV25-1 and TRBJ2-2; TRBD2 matches 8 bases. This CDR3 region has 15 residues. The germline CDR1 and CDR2 sequences are MGHDK and SYGVNS. Trimming took 6 bases from V and 0 from J; bases not matched to a gene: 3. This CDR3 is CASSLAGPNTGELFF. As DNA, the CDR3 is TGTGCCAGCAGCCTAGCGGGTCCGAACACCGGGGAGCTGTTTTTT.

The chain links TRBV29-1 to TRBJ2-3; TRBD1 matches at 7 bases. The CDR3 is 15 amino acids. Looked up from germline, CDR1 is SQVTM and CDR2 is ANQGSEA. Losses at the gene ends were 7 bases for V and 1 base for J; bases not matched to a gene: 11. CDR3 amino acids: CSALTPGQRTDTQYF. CDR3 in DNA: TGCAGCGCCCTAACCCCGGGACAGCGCACAGATACGCAGTATTTT.

This rearrangement joins TRBV5-6 to TRBJ2-7; TRBD2 aligns across 7 bases. This CDR3 has 14 amino acids. J was trimmed by 1 base and V by 2 bases; bases with no gene match: 3. CDR1 and CDR2 (germline): SGHDT, YYEEEE. DNA of the CDR3: TGTGCCAGCAGCTTAAGCGGGGCGTCCTACGAGCAGTACTTC. Translated: CASSLSGASYEQYF.

V is TRBV27 and J is TRBJ2-5, with 9 bases that match TRBD1. Germline V gene data show CDR1 as MNHEY and CDR2 as SMNVEV (reference sequence). This CDR3 has 14 residues. V lost 4 bases and J lost 5; bases outside the gene matches: 5. CDR3 sequence (DNA): TGTGCCAGCAGTTCGGACAGGGGCTGGGAGACCCAGTACTTC. As protein: CASSSDRGWETQYF.

The rearrangement uses TRBV9 and TRBJ1-2; D uncertain. CDR1 is SGDLS and CDR2 is YYNGEE in the germline V gene. The CDR3 is 16 amino acids. V was pared by 4 bases and J by 5 bases, with 21 bases between. Here the CDR3 reads CASSPPEGGWWYGYTF. CDR3 in DNA: TGTGCCAGCAGCCCTCCCGAGGGCGGGTGGTGGTATGGCTACACCTTC. Together with reference TRBV9 and TRBJ1-2, the CDR3 gives the full variable domain: DSGVTQTPKHLITATGQRVTLRCSPRSGDLSVYWYQQSLDQGLQFLIQYYNGEERAKGNILERFSAQQFPDLHSELNLSSLELGDSALYFCASSPPEGGWWYGYTFGSGTRLTVV.

V is TRBV29-1 and J is TRBJ2-5; tentatively, D is TRBD2 (6 bases). This CDR3 has 15 residues. Trimming took 7 bases from V and 3 from J, leaving 21 bases between them. Per germline, CDR1 SQVTM and CDR2 ANQGSEA. The CDR3 loop reads CSGSGGRRFEETQYF. CDR3 in DNA: TGCAGCGGGTCCGGGGGTCGCCGATTTGAAGAGACCCAGTACTTC.

In its sample, this clone was seen a few times. The rearrangement uses TRBV30 and TRBJ2-2, with 14 bases aligning to TRBD2. The CDR3 is 16 residues long. Trimming took 4 bases from V and 2 from J; bases not matched to a gene: 3. Germline-derived CDR1 and CDR2 are GTSNPN and SVGIG (reference sequence). CDR3 coding DNA: TGTGCCTGGATGGGACTAGCGGGAGTAAACACCGGGGAGCTGTTTTTT. It specifies CAWMGLAGVNTGELFF.

The chain has TRBV5-8 and TRBJ1-6; TRBD1 matches at 7 bases. This CDR3 spans 14 amino acids. With V trimmed by 6 bases and J by 7 bases, 7 bases remained unmatched. In germline, CDR1 is SGHTS, CDR2 YDEGEE. The CDR3 sequence: CASNIGGRNSPLHF. Here the CDR3 DNA reads TGTGCCAGCAACATAGGGGGCAGGAATTCACCCCTCCACTTT.

In this sample, this clone turned up once. The chain links TRBV19 to TRBJ1-5, with TRBD1 identical over 7 bases. The CDR3 is made up of 15 amino acids. Germline-derived CDR1 and CDR2 are LNHDA and SQIVND (reference sequence). J was trimmed by 2 bases and V by 5 bases; bases with no gene match: 6. The DNA of the CDR3 is TGTGCCAGTAGTCCTGGACAGGCGGGCAATCAGCCCCAGCATTTT. This gives the protein CASSPGQAGNQPQHF.

The chain couples TRBV27 to TRBJ1-2; no clear D gene. The CDR3 has 14 amino acids. CDR1 and CDR2 (germline): MNHEY, SMNVEV (reference sequence). Trimming cost V 2 bases and J 7 bases, with 14 bases left between them. The CDR3 region is CASSLAPLIFGYTF. CDR3 coding DNA: TGTGCCAGCAGTTTAGCCCCACTGATTTTTGGCTACACCTTC.

This rearrangement joins TRBV27 to TRBJ2-7, with D perhaps TRBD2 (6 bases). This CDR3 spans 15 amino acids. Germline V gene lookup returns CDR1 MNHEY and CDR2 SMNVEV (reference sequence). The germline V and J ends were trimmed by 5 bases and 4 bases, with 18 bases remaining between them. The CDR3 is CASSMYSGGGYEQYF. In nucleotides, the CDR3 is TGTGCCAGCAGTATGTATAGCGGAGGCGGTTACGAGCAGTACTTC.

Notes on this clone: Other DNA sequences from this sample encode an identical CDR3 as well. This chain joins TRBV3-1 (or the pseudogene TRBV3-2) and TRBJ1-5; TRBD1 matches at 10 bases. Trimming took 3 bases from V and 4 from J; bases not matched to a gene: 3. This CDR3 region has 15 residues. From germline, CDR1 is LGHDT and CDR2 YNNKEL (reference sequence). The CDR3: CASSQGDRGNQPQHF. The CDR3 bases are TGTGCCAGCAGCCAGGGGGACAGGGGAAATCAGCCCCAGCATTTT.

The chain uses TRBV2 and TRBJ1-1; a weak D match, TRBD1 (5 bases). Per the germline V gene, CDR1 is SNHLY and CDR2 is FYNNEI. V shed 6 bases and J shed 4 bases, with 9 bases lying between them. CDR3 size: 12 residues. CDR3 sequence reads: CASRRQPTEAFF. The CDR3 DNA reads as TGTGCCAGCAGGAGACAGCCCACTGAAGCTTTCTTT.

The chain links TRBV5-4 to TRBJ1-3; no reliable D call. CDR3 size: 16 residues. The germline gives CDR1 SGHNT, CDR2 YYREEE (reference sequence). V was trimmed by 3 bases and J by 0 bases, leaving 13 bases between them. This CDR3 is CASSSRTRSSGNTIYF. CDR3 in DNA: TGTGCCAGCAGCTCCCGAACACGGAGCTCTGGAAACACCATATATTTT.

This clone was observed a handful of times. This sequence joins TRBV13 and TRBJ2-1, with a tentative D call TRBD1 (5 bases). The CDR3 covers 14 residues. Trimming left V 5 bases short and J 5 bases short, with 13 bases between. Germline V gene sequence: CDR1 PRHDT, CDR2 FYEKMQ (reference sequence). CDR3 loop: CASSAQGGHNEQFF. Here the CDR3 DNA reads TGTGCCAGCAGCGCTCAGGGTGGCCACAATGAGCAGTTCTTC.

The CDR3 coding sequence is TGCGCCAGCTCCCGGGACAGGGCCACTGAAGCTTTCTTT. This sequence encodes CASSRDRATEAFF. The chain links TRBV5-1 to TRBJ1-1, with 9 bases lining up with TRBD1. The CDR3 consists of 13 residues. Per germline, CDR1 SGHRS and CDR2 YFSETQ. V shed 7 bases and J 4 bases; nucleotides not matched to a gene: 5.

This clone has a handful of counts. The chain combines TRBV30 with TRBJ2-2; no reliable D call. CDR3 length: 13 amino acids. V lost 1 base, J lost 2 bases, and 5 bases lay in between. In germline, CDR1 is GTSNPN, CDR2 SVGIG (reference sequence). CDR3: CAWSDINTGELFF. The DNA of the CDR3 is TGTGCCTGGAGTGATATTAACACCGGGGAGCTGTTTTTT.

This clone was counted only a few times. The V and J genes are TRBV20-1 and TRBJ2-3; 7 positions match TRBD2. The trim removed 3 bases at V and 3 bases at J, leaving 9 bases unmatched. CDR1 and CDR2 from the germline V gene are DFQATT and SNEGSKA (reference sequence). The CDR3 length is 15 residues. DNA for the CDR3: TGCAGTGCTAGTGTCGGCGGGAGTGGTACAGATACGCAGTATTTT. As protein: CSASVGGSGTDTQYF.

The gene calls are TRBV30 and TRBJ2-7; 9 bases align to TRBD2. Germline lookup yields CDR1 GTSNPN and CDR2 SVGIG (reference sequence). J gave up 7 bases and V 0 bases, and 4 bases lay outside the gene matches. The CDR3 extends over 13 amino acids. CDR3 sequence: CAWSVLAGVEQYF. CDR3 nucleotides: TGTGCCTGGAGTGTACTAGCGGGTGTGGAGCAGTACTTC. Using reference TRBV30 and TRBJ2-7 for the parts outside the CDR3, the full variable domain is SQTIHQWPATLVQPVGSPLSLECTVEGTSNPNLYWYRQAAGRGLQLLFYSVGIGQISSEVPQNLSASRPQDRQFILSSKKLLLSDSGFYLCAWSVLAGVEQYFGPGTRLTVT.

The count of this clone is one. This chain connects TRBV5-5 to TRBJ1-5; 9 bases line up with TRBD1. The germline gives CDR1 SGHKS, CDR2 YYEKEE (reference sequence). This CDR3 region has 14 residues. The trim removed 4 bases at V and 3 bases at J, leaving 2 bases unmatched. The CDR3 DNA reads as TGTGCCAGCAGCCGGGACAGGGTCAATCAGCCCCAGCATTTT. Its translation: CASSRDRVNQPQHF.

This clone occurred once. V usage is TRBV28 and J usage is TRBJ2-7; 10 bases map to TRBD1. The V and J ends lost 6 bases and 1 base, in that order; junction bases with no gene match: 6. The CDR3 runs 15 residues. The germline V gene encodes CDR1 MDHEN and CDR2 SYDVKM. CDR3 residues: CASSDRGPYSYEQYF. CDR3 nucleotide sequence: TGTGCCAGCAGCGACAGGGGGCCGTATTCCTACGAGCAGTACTTC. The whole variable domain, filled in from reference TRBV28 and TRBJ2-7, reads DVKVTQSSRYLVKRTGEKVFLECVQDMDHENMFWYRQDPGLGLRLIYFSYDVKMKEKGDIPEGYSVSREKKERFSLILESASTNQTSMYLCASSDRGPYSYEQYFGPGTRLTVT.

This clone appeared a few times. This chain joins TRBV7-9 and TRBJ1-3, with D possibly TRBD1 on 6 matching bases. CDR3 length: 14 amino acids. V gave up 4 bases and J gave up 0 bases, with 7 bases separating them. Germline CDR1 and CDR2: SEHNR and FQNEAQ (reference sequence). The chain's CDR3 is CASSSTGSGNTIYF. CDR3 bases: TGTGCCAGCAGCTCGACAGGCTCTGGAAACACCATATATTTT.

The J gene is TRBJ2-4, the V gene TRBV10-1; TRBD1 matches 9 bases. Germline V gives CDR1 WNHNN, CDR2 SYGVQD (reference sequence). V lost 6 bases to trimming and J lost 4 bases; unmatched junction nucleotides: 7. There are 15 residues in the CDR3. CDR3 sequence: CASSASGTGKNIQYF. The CDR3 bases are TGCGCCAGCAGCGCCTCCGGGACAGGGAAAAACATTCAGTACTTC.

The chain is built from TRBV20-1 and TRBJ1-1; D unresolved. Germline V gene data show CDR1 as DFQATT and CDR2 as SNEGSKA (reference sequence). The V end lost 1 base, the J end lost 7 bases, and 7 bases lay between the germline ends. The CDR3 loop spans 11 amino acids. This chain's CDR3 is CSARVRFEAFF. CDR3 DNA: TGCAGTGCTAGAGTACGGTTTGAAGCTTTCTTT.

This chain uses TRBV6-5 with TRBJ1-1; tentatively, D is TRBD1 (5 bases). The germline V and J ends were trimmed by 6 bases and 1 base, with 9 bases remaining between them. Per germline, CDR1 MNHEY and CDR2 SVGAGI. There are 13 residues in the CDR3. DNA of the CDR3: TGTGCCAGCAGACCTGACAGGAACACTGAAGCTTTCTTT. This sequence encodes CASRPDRNTEAFF.

CDR3 nucleotides: TGTGCCAGCAACCGACAGGGAACGATCAATGAGCAGTTCTTC. Amino acids: CASNRQGTINEQFF. The chain uses TRBV3-1 (or the pseudogene TRBV3-2) and TRBJ2-1; 7 bases agree with TRBD1. The CDR3 spans 14 residues. Per germline, CDR1 LGHDT and CDR2 YNNKEL (reference sequence). V shed 7 bases and J 6 bases; nucleotides not matched to a gene: 9.

This CDR3 is CASSYPEGQGSYNSPLHF. The CDR3 nucleotides read TGTGCCAGCAGTTACCCAGAGGGACAGGGTTCCTATAATTCACCCCTCCACTTT. The gene calls are TRBV6-2 or TRBV6-3 and TRBJ1-6, with 9 bases matching TRBD1. CDR3 size: 18 residues. V lost 2 bases to trimming and J lost 1 base; unmatched junction nucleotides: 6. The germline V gene encodes CDR1 MNHEY and CDR2 SVGEGT.

The genes are TRBV7-9 and TRBJ1-3; possible D gene TRBD1, 5 bases. Per germline, CDR1 SEHNR and CDR2 FQNEAQ (reference sequence). Deletions cut 1 base from V and 0 bases from J, with 16 bases between. This CDR3 region has 18 residues. The CDR3 reads CASSLGSGGRNSGNTIYF. In DNA, the CDR3 is TGTGCCAGCAGCTTAGGATCGGGGGGACGCAACTCTGGAAACACCATATATTTT.

This chain links TRBV27 with TRBJ1-2; the D is unclear. Trimming stripped 3 bases from V and 4 bases from J, with 12 bases between. The V gene's germline CDR1 is MNHEY and CDR2 SMNVEV (reference sequence). The CDR3 has 14 amino acids. The CDR3: CASSFRELSYGYTF. Written as DNA, the CDR3 is TGTGCCAGCAGTTTCCGCGAATTGTCCTATGGCTACACCTTC.